This T cell receptor beta chain derives from a study of blood T cells in healthy people across ages (dated by TCRdb to the mid-2010s). Regarding the study in general: In model experiments, template switching captured roughly one uniquely barcoded TCR beta cDNA molecule for every two T cells. Four age groups were formed from the donors: young (average roughly 15 years), middle-aged (approximately 40), aged (roughly 59) and long-lived (about 75). Two additional independent replicas of 1 million unique cDNA reads from the same blood draw were analyzed for two donors (one aged 18 to 30 and one aged 80 or older). Age-related changes in TCR beta repertoire diversity were measured in the study by deep sequencing normalized with unique cDNA molecular identifiers. To avoid experimental bias, donors of different ages were distributed randomly across sequencing lanes.

The library was prepared using 5' RACE. These reads were obtained on an Illumina HiSeq 2500. A second PCR of about 6 to 11 cycles was performed with a sample-barcoded 5' primer and a J-beta primer mix. A template-switch 5' adaptor carrying 12 random nucleotides introduced a unique molecular identifier onto each TCR beta cDNA molecule. Each sample yielded at least 2.5 million CDR3-containing paired-end reads. The Mint cDNA synthesis kit, primed by a TRBC-specific oligonucleotide, was used to synthesize first-strand cDNA from all RNA. Following uracil-DNA glycosylase treatment, all cDNA underwent a first 18-cycle PCR with the universal primers M1SS and BC2_uni_R. As for the authors' bioinformatics: Normalization of each sample was performed by random selection of 1 million high-quality reads, each carrying a distinct molecular identifier. Reads sharing molecular identifiers were discarded rather than binned into consensus sequences. MiTCR, with a Q25 quality threshold and the strictest error-elimination algorithm, was used for CDR3 identification, clonotype clustering and error correction. A nonparametric unseen species model with Euler transformation was used to estimate a lower bound on total TCR beta diversity. The raw public reads went through TCRdb reprocessing: fastp at Q25, MiXCR clone calling, in-frame beta chains kept. For every CDR3 protein sequence, its rows merge into one entry that carries the most common genes and DNA. The V and J calls come from TCRdb's annotation, not from the publication. A total of about 1,500,000 distinct CDR3 sequences appear in this sample, roughly 40% of them only once. The top ten constitute under 8% of the sample.

The 40 or so donors, aged about 6 to 95 years, were systemically healthy Caucasian individuals from Russia. Each donor gave ten milliliters of peripheral blood, drawn into EDTA-treated Vacutainer tubes. Ficoll-Paque density-gradient centrifugation was used to isolate PBMCs, with at least 6.5 million per sample. Trizol reagent was used to extract total RNA from the PBMCs, yielding at least 6 micrograms per sample. For every donor, an aliquot of PBMCs went through flow cytometry to measure the percentages of naive CD45RAhigh/CD27high T cells. This clonotype has just a few counts. Which antigen it targets is not known. No quality values exist for individual bases; no much larger clone is one base distant. As encoded in the germline V gene, CDR1 is MGHRA while CDR2 is YSYEKL. Trimming removed 1 base from V and 0 bases from J, leaving 10 bases between the germline ends. The CDR3 sequence holds 16 residues, the cysteine and phenylalanine included. Kept here is only the CDR3 DNA, which spans 48 bases and is read in frame from base 1.

What the research found in general, with its limitations: Observed TCR beta diversity per million T cells fell roughly linearly with age, and a significant reduction was already apparent by age around 39. Estimates of total diversity from one million sequenced T cells were regarded as lower bounds and underestimates. Observed TCR beta diversity correlated strongly with the percentage of naive T cells measured by flow cytometry. Since profiling was done on bulk unsorted PBMCs, naive and antigen-experienced compartments could not be conclusively compared. Compared with the aged group, the long-lived group had more naive CD4+ T cells, fewer expanded clones and increased TCR diversity, a pattern suggesting age selection. The CMV infection status of donors was not known, potentially confounding age-related changes in expanded clonotypes.

The sequencing input was blood. Rearrangement joined TRBV4-1 to TRBJ2-4, with the D call perhaps TRBD1 or TRBD2, each one matching 6 bases. The source of this sequence is a young woman in good health. The CDR3 sequence is CASSQGGAGAKNIQYF. In nucleotide form, the sequence is TGCGCCAGCAGCCAAGGGGGGGCCGGAGCCAAAAACATTCAGTACTTC.